Reported below is one TCR beta chain. The germline CDR1 and CDR2 sequences are SGHRS and YFSETQ. The CDR3 has 15 residues. The trim removed 2 bases at V and 6 bases at J, leaving 10 bases unmatched. The sample originates from a study of blood T cell repertoires in COVID-19. Study-wide background: Samples taken during acute and convalescent COVID-19 were collected in the United States, Italy and Spain.

In the original workflow: Scientists estimated how many nucleated cells there were by amplifying reference gene primers. The repertoire was sequenced with immunoSEQ multiplex PCR; TCRdb's copy has only in-frame clones and lacks some. Clonal size and the V and J genes are those of that table, whereas D and trimming came from the DNA. The repertoire holds 100,000 or so clones, about 75% seen once, with roughly 19% in the top ten. The chain is built from TRBV5-1 and TRBJ1-2; 7 bases align to TRBD1. What was sequenced was peripheral blood. The receptor comes from a woman aged 70-85 years with acute or convalescent COVID-19. CDR3 loop: CASSLLAQGGDGYTF. CDR3 DNA: TGCGCCAGCAGCTTATTAGCCCAGGGGGGAGATGGCTACACCTTC.